Presented here are 12 T cell receptor beta chains from one specimen sequenced in a study of technical replicates of blood from a few donors. Some clones are missing from TCRdb's copy, which holds only in-frame ones; the method was immunoSEQ multiplex PCR. Of 60,000 to 90,000 clones listed, 90% to 95% are singletons. Source material: T cells isolated from PBMCs. The receptors were sampled from a human donor in good health.

The J gene is TRBJ2-7, the V gene TRBV7-7, with a weak D call TRBD2 (5 bases). Germline loops: CDR1 SSHAT, CDR2 FNYEAQ (reference sequence). The CDR3 runs 13 residues. Between the trimmed V and J ends, which lost 3 bases and 5 bases, there was a span of 11 bases. DNA for the CDR3: TGTGCCAGCAGCTTCGAGGGCACCGACGAGCAGTACTTC. This sequence encodes CASSFEGTDEQYF.

The chain has TRBV9 and TRBJ1-2, with D possibly matching TRBD1 (6 bases). CDR1 and CDR2 (germline): SGDLS, YYNGEE. Trimming took off 3 bases at V and 1 base at J, with 10 bases between the two ends. The CDR3 covers 14 residues. This CDR3 is CASSGQGLNYGYTF. The CDR3 bases are TGTGCCAGCAGCGGTCAGGGGCTTAACTATGGCTACACCTTC.

V gene TRBV6-4 combines with J gene TRBJ2-6, with D maybe TRBD2 (6 bases). CDR3 length: 15 amino acids. V shed 4 bases and J shed 1 base, with 8 bases lying between them. Germline loops: CDR1 MRHNA, CDR2 SNTAGT. This CDR3 reads CASSGGGSGANVLTF. Here the CDR3 DNA reads TGTGCCAGCAGTGGAGGAGGGTCTGGGGCCAACGTCCTGACTTTC.

V is TRBV7-9 and J is TRBJ2-7, with D unresolved. Germline V gives CDR1 SEHNR, CDR2 FQNEAQ (reference sequence). Trimming shortened V by 5 bases and J by 1 base, and 18 bases separated the two germline ends. CDR3 length: 16 amino acids. The CDR3 spells CASSETHSEKSYEQYF. DNA of the CDR3: TGTGCCAGCAGCGAAACCCATTCGGAGAAATCCTACGAGCAGTACTTC.

This sequence joins TRBV14 and TRBJ2-2, with TRBD1 identical over 8 bases. In germline, CDR1 is SGHDN, CDR2 FVKESK. This CDR3 spans 15 amino acids. V lost 4 bases and J lost 6; bases outside the gene matches: 7. CDR3 amino acids: CASSPRQGLAGELFF. The CDR3 nucleotides are TGTGCCAGCAGCCCGCGACAGGGGTTAGCCGGGGAGCTGTTTTTT.

This clone was counted between two and nine times. The chain employs TRBV19 and TRBJ2-7, with TRBD2 matching over 7 bases. The CDR3 has 13 residues. The ends lost 5 bases at V and 6 bases at J; junction bases unmatched: 7. Germline loops: CDR1 LNHDA, CDR2 SQIVND (reference sequence). The CDR3 coding sequence is TGTGCCAGTAGTGGGACTAAAGGTGCCGAGCAGTACTTC. Protein sequence: CASSGTKGAEQYF.

V usage is TRBV19 and J usage is TRBJ1-1; TRBD1 matches 9 bases. The CDR3 is 15 amino acids. In germline, CDR1 is LNHDA, CDR2 SQIVND (reference sequence). V lost 3 bases to trimming and J lost 4 bases; unmatched junction nucleotides: 6. The CDR3 sequence is CASSIQGQGGTEAFF. Written as DNA, the CDR3 is TGTGCCAGTAGTATTCAGGGACAGGGAGGCACTGAAGCTTTCTTT.

This chain connects TRBV28 to TRBJ2-2; 12 bases line up with TRBD1. The J segment lost 8 bases and the V segment lost 7 bases, leaving 8 bases of the junction unmatched. Germline V gene lookup returns CDR1 MDHEN and CDR2 SYDVKM. This CDR3 region has 15 residues. Here the CDR3 reads CASIPGQGAHGELFF. DNA for the CDR3: TGTGCCAGCATCCCGGGACAGGGGGCGCATGGGGAGCTGTTTTTT.

The chain combines TRBV15 with TRBJ2-4, with TRBD2 as a possible D gene (6 bases). Per the germline V gene, CDR1 is LNHNV and CDR2 is YYDKDF (reference sequence). The V gene lost 3 bases and the J gene lost 4 bases, with 10 bases spanning the gap. This CDR3 is 14 amino acids long. This chain's CDR3 is CATSRGLPKNIQYF. In nucleotides, the CDR3 is TGTGCCACCAGCAGGGGACTTCCGAAAAACATTCAGTACTTC. Full variable domain (remainder filled in from reference TRBV15 and TRBJ2-4): DAMVIQNPRYQVTQFGKPVTLSCSQTLNHNVMYWYQQKSSQAPKLLFHYYDKDFNNEADTPDNFQSRRPNTSFCFLDIRSPGLGDTAMYLCATSRGLPKNIQYFGAGTRLSVL.

V usage is TRBV9 and J usage is TRBJ2-1; 9 bases map to TRBD2. The J segment lost 4 bases and the V segment lost 0 bases, leaving 2 bases of the junction unmatched. Germline CDR1 is SGDLS and CDR2 is YYNGEE. The length of the CDR3 is 15 residues. The CDR3 is CASSVGLAEYNEQFF. The CDR3, as DNA: TGTGCCAGCAGCGTAGGACTAGCGGAGTACAATGAGCAGTTCTTC.

The J gene is TRBJ2-1, the V gene TRBV19; the match to TRBD2 covers 11 bases. This CDR3 has 16 amino acids. CDR1 and CDR2 (germline): LNHDA, SQIVND (reference sequence). Trimming at V came to 7 bases and at J to 7 bases, leaving 12 bases not matched to a gene. The CDR3 region is CASTLTRASGRNEQFF. Here the CDR3 DNA reads TGTGCCAGTACCCTCACTCGGGCTAGCGGGAGGAATGAGCAGTTCTTC.

The chain carries TRBV6-5 and TRBJ2-7; 7 bases match TRBD2. The CDR3 spans 16 residues. The ends lost 0 bases at V and 7 bases at J; junction bases unmatched: 12. CDR1 and CDR2 (germline): MNHEY, SVGAGI. The CDR3 region has the DNA TGTGCCAGCAGTTACTCTGTGACTAGCAAGTTTCGAGAGCAGTACTTC. Protein sequence: CASSYSVTSKFREQYF.